The present entry profiles one TCR beta chain with its context. Antigen unknown. The entry originates in a study of CXCR3-negative and CXCR3-positive naive CD8 T cells. The overall study: The total count of TRB reads reached some 140 million, and each library contributed about 1.5 +/- 0.3 million.

Naive CD8+ T cells showed CD45RO-CCR7+CD27+CD95-. This CDR3 has 16 residues. CDR1 and CDR2 (germline): SGHTA, FQGNSA. Study-level results: Greater hydrophobicity was found in TRB CDR3s of CXCR3-positive naive cells than of CXCR3-negative naive cells.

The libraries of TRB cDNA were constructed through 5' RACE using UMI labels. TCRdb reprocessed the 5' RACE reads, with one entry per CDR3 protein and no DNA. The sample table sets out about 70,000 distinct CDR3 sequences. The chain joins TRBV7-2 to TRBJ2-1; TCRdb designates TRBD2, a call that cannot be tested without DNA. The sample was naive CXCR3+ CD8+ T cells from blood. Subset in this sample: CD45RO-CCR7+CD27+CD95- naive CD8+ T cells expressing CXCR3 (TNR3+). The receptor was isolated from a human donor in good health. Some clones in this sample may be carry-over from other donors' samples. The CDR3: CASDPAGIGGEHEQFF.